A single sample gave rise to the 19 T cell receptor beta chains below, sequenced in a study of T-cell reconstitution after alpha-beta-depleted transplantation in children. The TCRbeta library incorporated unique molecular identifiers. MiXCR, run by TCRdb on the PCR reads, gives a single entry per CDR3 protein. This table has around 800,000 distinct CDR3 sequences, about 15% appearing once. Here the sequenced sample was PBMCs, mostly from graft donor cells, taken 360 days after TCRalphabeta/CD19-depleted stem cell transplant. The origin of the receptors is a male patient younger than 18 who had a stem cell transplant for acute lymphoblastic leukemia, so the T cells may come from the graft donor.

The gene calls are TRBV3-1 and TRBJ2-7; 12 nucleotides agree with TRBD2. The CDR3 totals 14 residues. V lost 4 bases, J lost 7 bases, and 5 bases stayed unmatched. The germline gives CDR1 LGHDT, CDR2 YNNKEL (reference sequence). CDR3 amino acids: CASSRTSGTSEQYF. Written as DNA, the CDR3 is TGTGCCAGCAGCCGGACTAGCGGGACTAGTGAGCAGTACTTC.

CDR3 in amino acids: CASSQFAGGGLYEQYF. CDR3 in DNA: TGCGCCAGCAGCCAATTCGCAGGGGGGGGCTTATACGAGCAGTACTTC. The rearrangement links TRBV4-1 to TRBJ2-7, with D possibly called TRBD1 or TRBD2 (7 bases each). Trimming pared 2 bases from V and 4 bases from J, leaving 18 bases between. This CDR3 has 16 residues. Germline-derived CDR1 and CDR2 are MGHRA and YSYEKL.

The J gene is TRBJ2-3, the V gene TRBV9; 7 nucleotides agree with TRBD2. The CDR3 is 12 amino acids. CDR1 and CDR2 from the germline V gene are SGDLS and YYNGEE. V lost 4 bases and J lost 8; bases outside the gene matches: 4. For the CDR3, the DNA is TGTGCCAGCAGCACCTGGGGGGGTACGCAGTATTTT. As protein: CASSTWGGTQYF.

This clonotype occurred a few times. This chain joins TRBV25-1 and TRBJ2-4, with TRBD2 as a possible D gene (5 bases). Between the trimmed V and J ends, which lost 1 base and 0 bases, there was a span of 22 bases. Germline V CDR1 and CDR2: MGHDK, SYGVNS. The length of the CDR3 is 20 residues. CDR3 in amino acids: CASSESGVSGVTLAKNIQYF. The DNA for the CDR3 is TGTGCCAGCAGTGAATCGGGTGTTTCCGGGGTTACCTTAGCCAAAAACATTCAGTACTTC. Filled out from reference TRBV25-1 and TRBJ2-4, the complete variable domain reads EADIYQTPRYLVIGTGKKITLECSQTMGHDKMYWYQQDPGMELHLIHYSYGVNSTEKGDLSSESTVSRIRTEHFPLTLESARPSHTSQYLCASSESGVSGVTLAKNIQYFGAGTRLSVL.

This rearrangement joins TRBV9 to TRBJ1-1; D remains unclear. The CDR3 runs 15 residues. CDR1 is SGDLS and CDR2 is YYNGEE in the germline V gene. Between the trimmed V and J ends, which lost 0 bases and 2 bases, there was a span of 11 bases. CDR3 coding DNA: TGTGCCAGCAGCGTAGATCCCGGCCGTAACACTGAAGCTTTCTTT. It specifies CASSVDPGRNTEAFF. Full variable domain (rest looked up from reference TRBV9 and TRBJ1-1): DSGVTQTPKHLITATGQRVTLRCSPRSGDLSVYWYQQSLDQGLQFLIQYYNGEERAKGNILERFSAQQFPDLHSELNLSSLELGDSALYFCASSVDPGRNTEAFFGQGTRLTVV.

This clonotype has only a few counts. CDR3 bases: TGTGCCAGCAGCCCAGGGGACCGCGTGCTATACGAGCAGTACTTC. As protein: CASSPGDRVLYEQYF. The V gene is TRBV7-9, the J gene TRBJ2-7, with D perhaps matching TRBD1 (6 bases). Germline CDR1 SEHNR, CDR2 FQNEAQ (reference sequence). V lost 5 bases and J 4 bases, leaving 18 bases between the germline ends. This CDR3 spans 15 amino acids.

The chain carries TRBV10-3 and TRBJ1-2; tentatively, D is TRBD1 (6 bases). The germline V and J ends were trimmed by 6 bases and 6 bases, with 14 bases remaining between them. Germline V CDR1 and CDR2: ENHRY, SYGVKD. This CDR3 region has 13 residues. The CDR3 sequence is CAISVTGKDGYTF. CDR3 bases: TGTGCCATCAGCGTTACAGGGAAGGATGGCTACACCTTC.

This chain joins TRBV11-2 and TRBJ1-2; D possibly corresponds to TRBD1 (6 bases). Germline V gene lookup returns CDR1 SGHAT and CDR2 FQNNGV. Trimming pared 3 bases from V and 8 bases from J, leaving 19 bases between. This CDR3 region has 15 residues. This CDR3 is CASSFPDRPARGYTF. The CDR3 coding sequence is TGTGCCAGCAGCTTTCCAGACAGGCCGGCACGAGGCTACACCTTC.

In its sample, this clonotype was seen a few times. The chain has TRBV27 and TRBJ2-3; D unclear. V lost 4 bases and J 5 bases, leaving 10 bases between the germline ends. Germline V lookup: CDR1 MNHEY, CDR2 SMNVEV (reference sequence). CDR3 length: 13 amino acids. The CDR3 DNA is TGTGCCAGCAGTTCCAGCGTAAAAGATACGCAGTATTTT. It yields the protein CASSSSVKDTQYF.

The chain recombines TRBV6-2 or TRBV6-3 with TRBJ2-7, with TRBD1 matching 7 bases. Germline-derived CDR1 and CDR2 are MNHEY and SVGEGT. The CDR3 loop spans 15 amino acids. The trim removed 4 bases at V and 3 bases at J, leaving 9 bases unmatched. In nucleotides, the CDR3 is TGTGCCAGCAGTTGGGGGACAGCCATAGACTACGAGCAGTACTTC. Translation gives CASSWGTAIDYEQYF.

In its sample, this clonotype was seen a few times. This sequence joins TRBV4-2 and TRBJ2-7; tentative D call: TRBD1 (6 bases). Looked up from germline, CDR1 is LGHNA and CDR2 is YNFKEQ. V gave up 1 base and J gave up 5 bases, with 9 bases separating them. CDR3 length: 13 residues. CDR3: CASSQANRDEQYF. The DNA of the CDR3 is TGTGCCAGCAGCCAAGCAAACAGGGACGAGCAGTACTTC.

The chain employs TRBV24-1 and TRBJ1-2; unclear D gene. With 7 bases removed from V and 2 bases from J, the gap between germline ends came to 10 bases. The length of the CDR3 is 13 residues. Germline-derived CDR1 and CDR2 are KGHDR and SFDVKD. CDR3 DNA: TGTGCCACCAGGGAGAGAGGGAACTATGGCTACACCTTC. It is translated as CATRERGNYGYTF.

This clonotype was seen only a few times. The chain has TRBV14 and TRBJ2-3, with D unclear. Looked up from germline, CDR1 is SGHDN and CDR2 is FVKESK. This CDR3 is built from 14 residues. Trimming pared 0 bases from V and 6 bases from J, leaving 10 bases between. CDR3 DNA: TGTGCCAGCAGCCAAGAAGTCCCCGCGGATACGCAGTATTTT. Residues: CASSQEVPADTQYF.

The chain has TRBV27 and TRBJ1-2; D unclear. There are 13 residues in the CDR3. Germline values: CDR1 MNHEY, CDR2 SMNVEV (reference sequence). V was pared by 5 bases and J by 4 bases, with 11 bases between. DNA for the CDR3: TGTGCCAGCAGTCCCGGCCCCACCTATGGCTACACCTTC. Amino acid sequence: CASSPGPTYGYTF.

The V gene is TRBV4-1, the J gene TRBJ2-1, with 10 nucleotides matching TRBD2. With 1 base clipped from V and 13 bases from J, the junction kept 7 bases outside the gene matches. This CDR3 region has 14 residues. Germline CDR1 and CDR2: MGHRA and YSYEKL. The CDR3 loop is CASSQGTSGVPQFF. The CDR3 DNA is TGCGCCAGCAGCCAAGGGACTAGCGGAGTCCCCCAGTTCTTC.

This clonotype was observed once. The chain combines TRBV7-3 with TRBJ2-5; D assignment may be TRBD1 or TRBD2 (5 bases each). With 5 bases removed from V and 0 bases from J, the gap between germline ends came to 13 bases. This CDR3 has 15 amino acids. CDR1 is SGHTA, CDR2 FQGTGA, per germline. The CDR3 nucleotides are TGTGCCAGCAGCCAAGGGGCACTAGACCAAGAGACCCAGTACTTC. Amino acid sequence: CASSQGALDQETQYF.

This chain joins TRBV5-5 and TRBJ2-7; no clear D. The CDR3 totals 15 residues. CDR1 is SGHKS, CDR2 YYEKEE, per germline (reference sequence). V was cut by 5 bases and J by 0 bases, with 15 bases left in between. The CDR3 DNA sequence: TGTGCCAGCAGGTCTACCCGGCAGAGCTCCTACGAGCAGTACTTC. This gives the protein CASRSTRQSSYEQYF.

The chain recombines TRBV7-2 with TRBJ2-1; D tentatively fits TRBD1 or TRBD2 (6 bases each). CDR1 is SGHTA and CDR2 is FQGNSA in the germline V gene. This CDR3 has 14 residues. Trimming took off 3 bases at V and 9 bases at J, with 15 bases between the two ends. In DNA form, the CDR3 reads TGTGCCAGCAGCTTCCGACTAGTCAGGGGTGAGCAGTTCTTC. Protein sequence: CASSFRLVRGEQFF.

This chain uses TRBV11-1 with TRBJ1-1, with 9 bases that match TRBD1. The CDR3 extends over 15 amino acids. After removal of 5 bases from V and 5 bases from J, the junction contained 9 bases not matched to a gene. Germline CDR1 SGHAT, CDR2 FQDESV (reference sequence). The CDR3 bases are TGTGCCAGCAGCGCCCTTGGACAGGGGATGACTGAAGCTTTCTTT. Translated, it gives CASSALGQGMTEAFF.